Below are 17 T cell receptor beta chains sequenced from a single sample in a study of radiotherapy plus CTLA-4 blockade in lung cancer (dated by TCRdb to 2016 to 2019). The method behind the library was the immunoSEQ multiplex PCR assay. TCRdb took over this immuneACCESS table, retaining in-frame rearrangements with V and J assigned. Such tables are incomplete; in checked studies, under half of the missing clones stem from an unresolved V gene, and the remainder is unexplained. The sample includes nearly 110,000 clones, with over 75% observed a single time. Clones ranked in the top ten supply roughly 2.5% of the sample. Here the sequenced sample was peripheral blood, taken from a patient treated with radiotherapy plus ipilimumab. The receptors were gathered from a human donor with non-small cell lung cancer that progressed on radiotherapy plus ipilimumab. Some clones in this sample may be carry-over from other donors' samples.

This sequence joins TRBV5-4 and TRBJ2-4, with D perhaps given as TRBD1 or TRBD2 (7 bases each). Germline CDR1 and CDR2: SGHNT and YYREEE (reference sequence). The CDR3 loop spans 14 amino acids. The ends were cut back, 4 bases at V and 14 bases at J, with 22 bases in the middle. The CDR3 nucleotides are TGTGCCAGCAGCCCAGGGGAGGGGGCGGGAATGAAGTACTTC. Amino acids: CASSPGEGAGMKYF.

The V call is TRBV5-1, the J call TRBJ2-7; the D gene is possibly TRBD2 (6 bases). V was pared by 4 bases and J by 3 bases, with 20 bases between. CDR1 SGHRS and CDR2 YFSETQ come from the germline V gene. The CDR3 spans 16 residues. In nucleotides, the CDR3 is TGCGCCAGCAGCCGGACCGAGACCAGAGCGGGCTACGAGCAGTACTTC. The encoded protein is CASSRTETRAGYEQYF.

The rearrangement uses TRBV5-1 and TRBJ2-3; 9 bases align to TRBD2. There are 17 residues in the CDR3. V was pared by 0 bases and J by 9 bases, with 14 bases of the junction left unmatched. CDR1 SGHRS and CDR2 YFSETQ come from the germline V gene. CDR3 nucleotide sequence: TGCGCCAGCAGCTTGGCCTTTACTAGCGGGTCTAGTCACACGCAGTATTTT. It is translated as CASSLAFTSGSSHTQYF. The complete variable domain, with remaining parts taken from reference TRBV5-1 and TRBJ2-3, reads KAGVTQTPRYLIKTRGQQVTLSCSPISGHRSVSWYQQTPGQGLQFLFEYFSETQRNKGNFPGRFSGRQFSNSRSEMNVSTLELGDSALYLCASSLAFTSGSSHTQYFGPGTRLTVL.

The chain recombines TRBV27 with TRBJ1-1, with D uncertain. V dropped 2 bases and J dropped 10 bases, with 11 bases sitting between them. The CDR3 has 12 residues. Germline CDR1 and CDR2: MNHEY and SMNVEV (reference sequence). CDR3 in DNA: TGTGCCAGCAGTTTAGATACGCAGAGAGCTTTCTTT. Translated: CASSLDTQRAFF.

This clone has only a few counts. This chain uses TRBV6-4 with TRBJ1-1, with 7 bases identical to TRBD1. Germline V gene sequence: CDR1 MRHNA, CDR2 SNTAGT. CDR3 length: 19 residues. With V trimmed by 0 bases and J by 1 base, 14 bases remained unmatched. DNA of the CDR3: TGTGCCAGCAGTGACTCGGGGGTTTGGAGACAGGGAGGGAACACTGAAGCTTTCTTT. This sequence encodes CASSDSGVWRQGGNTEAFF.

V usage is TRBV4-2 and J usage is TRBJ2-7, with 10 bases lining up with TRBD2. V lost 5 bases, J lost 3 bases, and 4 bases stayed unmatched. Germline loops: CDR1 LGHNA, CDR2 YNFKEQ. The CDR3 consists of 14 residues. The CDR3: CASSNSGGFYEQYF. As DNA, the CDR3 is TGTGCCAGCAGCAATAGCGGGGGGTTCTACGAGCAGTACTTC.

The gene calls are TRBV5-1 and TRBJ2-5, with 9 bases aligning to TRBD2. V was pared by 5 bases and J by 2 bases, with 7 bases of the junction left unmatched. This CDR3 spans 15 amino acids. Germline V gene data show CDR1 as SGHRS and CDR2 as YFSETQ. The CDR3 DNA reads TGCGCCAGCAGTGTTATGACTAGCGGACAAGAGACCCAGTACTTC. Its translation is CASSVMTSGQETQYF.

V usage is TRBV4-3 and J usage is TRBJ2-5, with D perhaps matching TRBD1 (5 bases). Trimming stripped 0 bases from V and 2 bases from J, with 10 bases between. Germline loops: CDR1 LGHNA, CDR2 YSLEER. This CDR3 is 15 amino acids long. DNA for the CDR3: TGCGCCAGCAGCCAAGATATCCAGGGACAAGAGACCCAGTACTTC. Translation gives CASSQDIQGQETQYF.

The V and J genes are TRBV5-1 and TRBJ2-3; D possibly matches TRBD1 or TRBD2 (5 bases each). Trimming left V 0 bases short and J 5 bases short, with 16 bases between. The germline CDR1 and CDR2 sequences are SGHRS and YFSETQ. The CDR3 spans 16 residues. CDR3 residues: CASSLVGTEPGDTQYF. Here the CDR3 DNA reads TGCGCCAGCAGCTTGGTCGGGACGGAACCTGGAGATACGCAGTATTTT.

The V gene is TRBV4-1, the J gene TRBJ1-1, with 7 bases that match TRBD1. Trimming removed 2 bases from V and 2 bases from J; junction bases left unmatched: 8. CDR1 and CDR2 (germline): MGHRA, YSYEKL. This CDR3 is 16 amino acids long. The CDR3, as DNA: TGCGCCAGCAGCCAACGACAGGGCCCAGGCAACACTGAAGCTTTCTTT. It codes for CASSQRQGPGNTEAFF.

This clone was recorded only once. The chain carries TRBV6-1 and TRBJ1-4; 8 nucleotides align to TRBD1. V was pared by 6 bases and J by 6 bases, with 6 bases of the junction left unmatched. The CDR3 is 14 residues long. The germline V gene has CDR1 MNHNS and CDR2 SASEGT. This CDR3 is CASRKGQGDEKLFF. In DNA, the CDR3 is TGTGCCAGCAGGAAAGGACAGGGTGATGAAAAACTGTTTTTT.

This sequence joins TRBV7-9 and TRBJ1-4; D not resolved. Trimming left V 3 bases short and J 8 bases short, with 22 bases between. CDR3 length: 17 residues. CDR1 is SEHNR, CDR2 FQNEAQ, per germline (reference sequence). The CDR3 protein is CASSFSGAGRADEKLFF. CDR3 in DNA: TGTGCCAGCAGCTTTAGCGGCGCCGGCCGAGCGGACGAAAAACTGTTTTTT.

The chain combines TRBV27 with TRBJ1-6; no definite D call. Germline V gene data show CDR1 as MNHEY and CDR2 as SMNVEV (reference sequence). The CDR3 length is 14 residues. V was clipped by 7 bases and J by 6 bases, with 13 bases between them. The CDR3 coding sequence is TGTGCCAGCACTTCAGCGGGTTTTAATTCACCCCTCCACTTT. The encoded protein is CASTSAGFNSPLHF.

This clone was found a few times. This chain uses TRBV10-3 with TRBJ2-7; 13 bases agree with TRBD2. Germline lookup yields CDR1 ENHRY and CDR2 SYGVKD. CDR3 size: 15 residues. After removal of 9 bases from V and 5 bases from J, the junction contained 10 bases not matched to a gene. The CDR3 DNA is TGTGCCATTGGACTAGCGGGGGATTGGCCGGACGAGCAGTACTTC. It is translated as CAIGLAGDWPDEQYF.

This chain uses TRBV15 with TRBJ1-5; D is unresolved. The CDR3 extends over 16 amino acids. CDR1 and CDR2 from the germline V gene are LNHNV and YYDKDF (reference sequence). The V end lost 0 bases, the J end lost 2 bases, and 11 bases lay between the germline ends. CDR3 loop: CATSREAPKGNQPQHF. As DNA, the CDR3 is TGTGCCACCAGCAGAGAGGCCCCGAAGGGCAATCAGCCCCAGCATTTT.

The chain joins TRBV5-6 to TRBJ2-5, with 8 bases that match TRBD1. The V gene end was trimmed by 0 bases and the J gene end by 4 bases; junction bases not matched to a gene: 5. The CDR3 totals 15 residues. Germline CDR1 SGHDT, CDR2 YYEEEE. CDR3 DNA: TGTGCCAGCAGCTTGGGACAGGGGTTTGGAGAGACCCAGTACTTC. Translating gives CASSLGQGFGETQYF. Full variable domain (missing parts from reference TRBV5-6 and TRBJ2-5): DAGVTQSPTHLIKTRGQQVTLRCSPKSGHDTVSWYQQALGQGPQFIFQYYEEEERQRGNFPDRFSGHQFPNYSSELNVNALLLGDSALYLCASSLGQGFGETQYFGPGTRLLVL.

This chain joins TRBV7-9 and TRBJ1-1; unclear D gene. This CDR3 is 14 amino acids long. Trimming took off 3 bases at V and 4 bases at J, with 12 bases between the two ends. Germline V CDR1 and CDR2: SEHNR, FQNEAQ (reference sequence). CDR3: CASSFHGVGTEAFF. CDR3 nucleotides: TGTGCCAGCAGCTTTCATGGGGTAGGCACTGAAGCTTTCTTT.